Each of the 27 T cell receptor beta chains below was sequenced from the same sample in a study of CD8+CD57+ T cells in acquired aplastic anemia (dated by TCRdb to between 2017 and 2018). TCRdb records Illumina HiSeq 2000 as the sequencer. TCR beta VDJ combination and CDR3 sequence profiling used genomic DNA as the template. TCRdb applied fastp at Q25 and MiXCR to the public reads, then kept only in-frame beta chains. Every CDR3 protein is listed once, alongside the most common genes and DNA of its rows. Within this sample are over 45,000 distinct CDR3 sequences, with around 69% of them counted one time only. The top ten clones comprise under 40% of the sample. Sequencing was carried out using sorted CD4+, CD8+, or CD8+CD57+ T cells (not recorded which) from PBMCs. Receptor source: a human donor in good health, serving as a control.

The chain joins TRBV7-6 to TRBJ1-2, with 7 bases that match TRBD1. V was clipped by 5 bases and J by 6 bases; unmatched bases: 9. The CDR3 length is 14 residues. Germline V gene sequence: CDR1 SGHVS, CDR2 FNYEAQ. The CDR3 loop is CASSQPGGLDGYTF. CDR3 nucleotide sequence: TGTGCCAGCAGCCAGCCAGGGGGACTGGATGGCTACACCTTC.

This chain uses TRBV25-1 with TRBJ1-2, with 7 positions matching TRBD1. Germline V gives CDR1 MGHDK, CDR2 SYGVNS. The CDR3 consists of 14 residues. V shed 3 bases and J 5 bases; nucleotides not matched to a gene: 6. This CDR3 is CASSDTPTGYGYTF. CDR3 coding DNA: TGTGCCAGCAGTGATACCCCGACAGGGTATGGCTACACCTTC.

This clonotype turned up a few times. This chain links TRBV15 with TRBJ2-6; TRBD1 matches at 10 bases. The CDR3 contains 14 residues. The germline V gene has CDR1 LNHNV and CDR2 YYDKDF (reference sequence). Losses at the gene ends were 1 base for V and 11 bases for J; bases not matched to a gene: 2. The CDR3 sequence is CATSRGTGGYVLTF. CDR3 nucleotides: TGTGCCACCAGCAGAGGGACAGGGGGTTACGTCCTGACTTTC.

V usage is TRBV10-3 and J usage is TRBJ1-5; D is ambiguous. Per germline, CDR1 ENHRY and CDR2 SYGVKD. V was shortened by 2 bases and J by 4 bases, with 15 bases between the two germline ends. There are 16 residues in the CDR3. In nucleotides, the CDR3 is TGTGCCATCAGTGAGACGTCTCCGGGGAATAATCAGCCCCAGCATTTT. The encoded protein is CAISETSPGNNQPQHF.

The CDR3 spells CASSLGQGGGELFF. Written as DNA, the CDR3 is TGTGCCAGCAGCTTAGGCCAGGGCGGCGGGGAGCTGTTTTTT. V usage is TRBV7-8 and J usage is TRBJ2-2; D might be TRBD1 (5 bases). Germline CDR1 reads SGHVS; CDR2 reads FQNEAQ. With 1 base removed from V and 7 bases from J, the gap between germline ends came to 10 bases. This CDR3 has 14 amino acids.

This chain connects TRBV19 to TRBJ2-3; D gene unclear. V was clipped by 2 bases and J by 5 bases, with 2 bases between them. The CDR3 has 11 amino acids. Germline assignment: CDR1 LNHDA and CDR2 SQIVND (reference sequence). The CDR3 sequence is CASSILDTQYF. CDR3 nucleotides: TGTGCCAGTAGTATATTAGATACGCAGTATTTT.

The rearrangement uses TRBV2 and TRBJ1-5; D is uncertain. Germline-derived CDR1 and CDR2 are SNHLY and FYNNEI. The V end lost 1 base, the J end lost 1 base, and 8 bases lay between the germline ends. CDR3 length: 15 residues. Here the CDR3 reads CASSEGVYSNQPQHF. In DNA, the CDR3 is TGTGCCAGCAGTGAAGGGGTTTACAGCAATCAGCCCCAGCATTTT.

The V and J genes are TRBV11-3 and TRBJ1-2; perhaps TRBD1 as D (6 bases). Germline V CDR1 and CDR2: SGHNT, YENEEA. V dropped 4 bases and J dropped 4 bases, with 13 bases sitting between them. CDR3 length: 14 residues. The CDR3 protein is CASSSRTASYGYTF. The CDR3, as DNA: TGTGCCAGCAGCTCGAGGACAGCGAGCTATGGCTACACCTTC.

This chain links TRBV24-1 with TRBJ2-5, with TRBD1 as a possible D gene (5 bases). CDR1 and CDR2 (germline): KGHDR, SFDVKD. Deletions cut 1 base from V and 5 bases from J, with 7 bases between. The CDR3 is 13 residues long. CDR3 region: CATSDFRVETQYF. The DNA for the CDR3 is TGTGCCACCAGTGATTTCAGGGTTGAGACCCAGTACTTC.

On this clonotype: One base away lies a much larger clone, so this may be a sequencing read error. This chain joins TRBV6-5 and TRBJ1-1; the D gene is possibly TRBD1 (5 bases). V was clipped by 4 bases and J by 1 base, with 10 bases between them. The CDR3 has 14 amino acids. CDR1 is MNHEY, CDR2 SVGAGI, per germline. The CDR3 loop is CASSSFQGNTEAFF. For the CDR3, the DNA is TGTGCCAGCAGTTCTTTTCAGGGGAACACTGAAGCTTTCTTT.

CDR3 sequence (DNA): TGTGCCAGTAGTAGCCAGGCCTACGAGCAGTACTTC. Translated, it gives CASSSQAYEQYF. The V gene is TRBV19, the J gene TRBJ2-7; D is uncertain. Germline lookup yields CDR1 LNHDA and CDR2 SQIVND (reference sequence). This CDR3 is 12 amino acids long. Trimming took 4 bases from V and 2 from J, leaving 6 bases between them.

This CDR3 is CASSEEGRADTQYF. The DNA for the CDR3 is TGTGCCAGCAGTGAAGAGGGGCGGGCAGATACGCAGTATTTT. The chain uses TRBV2 and TRBJ2-3; D could derive from TRBD1 or TRBD2 (5 bases each). Trimming cost V 1 base and J 4 bases, with 9 bases left between them. CDR3 length: 14 residues. The germline CDR1 and CDR2 sequences are SNHLY and FYNNEI.

This clonotype was picked up one time. The rearrangement links TRBV25-1 to TRBJ2-7; D unclear. Trimming cost V 9 bases and J 3 bases, with 24 bases left between them. The V gene's germline CDR1 is MGHDK and CDR2 SYGVNS. There are 16 residues in the CDR3. The CDR3 DNA follows: TGTGCCAGAAGCCTCCGAGGACGGAACCTTAACTACGAGCAGTACTTC. Protein product: CARSLRGRNLNYEQYF.

This clonotype occurred many times. The CDR3 DNA reads TGTGCCACCAGGGACAGCAGTTTCTATGGCTACACCTTC. This codes for CATRDSSFYGYTF. V is TRBV6-1 and J is TRBJ1-2, with 7 nucleotides matching TRBD1. CDR3 length equals 13 residues. The V gene's germline CDR1 is MNHNS and CDR2 SASEGT. V lost 10 bases and J lost 4; bases outside the gene matches: 9.

The rearrangement links TRBV7-6 to TRBJ2-3, with D possibly TRBD1 on 6 matching bases. Trimming shortened V by 4 bases and J by 3 bases, and 14 bases separated the two germline ends. The V gene's germline CDR1 is SGHVS and CDR2 FNYEAQ. CDR3 length: 15 residues. The CDR3 spells CASSYRTRGTDTQYF. DNA of the CDR3: TGTGCCAGCAGCTATAGAACTAGGGGGACAGATACGCAGTATTTT.

This clonotype has at least ten counts. Sequence at one end of the junction differs from germline and may be a read error. The rearrangement joins TRBV6-1 to TRBJ2-1, with TRBD2 matching 8 bases. The CDR3 has 14 residues. Germline V gives CDR1 MNHNS, CDR2 SASEGT. CDR3 sequence: CASREAGVPNEQFF. As DNA, the CDR3 is TGTGCCAGCAGGGAAGCGGGAGTTCCCAATGAGCAGTTCTTC.

This clonotype was picked up a small number of times. J is TRBJ1-1 and V is TRBV5-1; maybe TRBD1 (5 bases). The CDR3 is made up of 16 amino acids. Germline V lookup: CDR1 SGHRS, CDR2 YFSETQ. The germline V and J ends were trimmed by 0 bases and 0 bases, with 12 bases remaining between them. The CDR3 here is CASSLAQGGLNTEAFF. The CDR3 DNA follows: TGCGCCAGCAGCTTGGCCCAGGGAGGGCTGAACACTGAAGCTTTCTTT. The full variable domain, in which reference TRBV5-1 and TRBJ1-1 provide the parts outside the CDR3, is KAGVTQTPRYLIKTRGQQVTLSCSPISGHRSVSWYQQTPGQGLQFLFEYFSETQRNKGNFPGRFSGRQFSNSRSEMNVSTLELGDSALYLCASSLAQGGLNTEAFFGQGTRLTVV.

V usage is TRBV2 and J usage is TRBJ1-2; TRBD1 might be the D (5 bases). CDR3 length equals 17 residues. Between the trimmed V and J ends, which lost 6 bases and 2 bases, there was a span of 22 bases. Germline V CDR1 and CDR2: SNHLY, FYNNEI. The CDR3 DNA follows: TGTGCCAGCAGGGATACGGGATTTACGGGGGGAAACTATGGCTACACCTTC. Protein sequence: CASRDTGFTGGNYGYTF.

The chain joins TRBV19 to TRBJ2-6; D is possibly TRBD1 or TRBD2 (5 bases each). Germline values: CDR1 LNHDA, CDR2 SQIVND (reference sequence). This CDR3 spans 14 amino acids. The ends were cut back, 7 bases at V and 4 bases at J, with 11 bases in the middle. The CDR3 region is CASTFGTGANVLTF. CDR3 nucleotides: TGTGCCAGTACGTTTGGGACCGGGGCCAACGTCCTGACTTTC.

The chain couples TRBV6-1 to TRBJ1-5; no definite D call. Germline CDR1 MNHNS, CDR2 SASEGT. The V and J ends lost 5 bases and 6 bases respectively, with 14 bases between them. This CDR3 is built from 14 residues. CDR3 sequence (DNA): TGTGCCAGCAGTACCCGACAAGGCAGTCAGCCCCAGCATTTT. Residues: CASSTRQGSQPQHF.

The genes are TRBV20-1 and TRBJ1-2, with D maybe TRBD1 (5 bases). The length of the CDR3 is 13 residues. In germline, CDR1 is DFQATT, CDR2 SNEGSKA (reference sequence). The V end was cut by 8 bases, the J end by 4 bases, with 17 bases between. The CDR3 DNA reads TGCAGTACCCTTGCCAGGGTTGGCTATGGCTACACCTTC. It yields the protein CSTLARVGYGYTF.

This rearrangement joins TRBV30 to TRBJ2-5; perhaps TRBD2 as D (5 bases). Trimming stripped 8 bases from V and 4 bases from J, with 23 bases between. Germline V gene data show CDR1 as GTSNPN and CDR2 as SVGIG (reference sequence). The CDR3 contains 15 residues. The CDR3 DNA follows: TGTGCCAGCAGCTTATCCCTGCGGGTAGCAGAGACCCAGTACTTC. Amino acids: CASSLSLRVAETQYF.

This clonotype was recorded at least ten times. This chain connects TRBV28 to TRBJ2-3, with 7 positions matching TRBD2. V lost 3 bases, J lost 2 bases, and 5 bases stayed unmatched. The CDR3 is 15 amino acids. Germline CDR1 is MDHEN and CDR2 is SYDVKM. This chain's CDR3 is CASSLGGGDTDTQYF. DNA of the CDR3: TGTGCCAGCAGTTTGGGGGGAGGGGACACAGATACGCAGTATTTT. Filled out from reference TRBV28 and TRBJ2-3, the complete variable domain reads DVKVTQSSRYLVKRTGEKVFLECVQDMDHENMFWYRQDPGLGLRLIYFSYDVKMKEKGDIPEGYSVSREKKERFSLILESASTNQTSMYLCASSLGGGDTDTQYFGPGTRLTVL.

The chain uses TRBV7-2 and TRBJ2-7, with D uncertain. The germline CDR1 and CDR2 sequences are SGHTA and FQGNSA. V lost 5 bases, J lost 10 bases, and 18 bases lay in between. The CDR3 is 13 amino acids. The CDR3 spells CASSQVMRNPQYF. The CDR3 nucleotides are TGTGCCAGCAGCCAAGTAATGCGAAACCCCCAGTACTTC.

CDR3 in amino acids: CSARGGFTDTQYF. The CDR3 DNA is TGCAGTGCTAGGGGGGGGTTCACAGATACGCAGTATTTT. The rearrangement uses TRBV20-1 and TRBJ2-3; 7 nucleotides match TRBD2. This CDR3 region has 13 residues. J was trimmed by 2 bases and V by 3 bases; bases with no gene match: 2. Germline V lookup: CDR1 DFQATT, CDR2 SNEGSKA (reference sequence).

V gene TRBV19 combines with J gene TRBJ2-2, with no clear D. The V end was cut by 4 bases, the J end by 3 bases, with 6 bases between. There are 13 residues in the CDR3. The germline V gene encodes CDR1 LNHDA and CDR2 SQIVND (reference sequence). The CDR3 DNA reads TGTGCCAGTAGTACAGGTTACACCGGGGAGCTGTTTTTT. Amino acid sequence: CASSTGYTGELFF.

The chain employs TRBV10-3 and TRBJ1-1, with no clear D. Looked up from germline, CDR1 is ENHRY and CDR2 is SYGVKD. CDR3 length: 17 amino acids. V gave up 0 bases and J gave up 0 bases, with 14 bases separating them. DNA for the CDR3: TGTGCCATCAGTGAGTCGGGAGGGATTCCCATGAACACTGAAGCTTTCTTT. Translated, it gives CAISESGGIPMNTEAFF.